The clone carrying this T cell receptor (beta chain) was seen at least ten times. These data belong to a study of T cells in Graves' hyperthyroidism and ophthalmopathy. The source material, RNA transcripts, was used to amplify TCR beta CDR3 regions. The HTBI set primed first-round TCR CDR3 RT-PCR. MiXCR, run by TCRdb on the multiplex PCR reads, gives a single entry per CDR3 protein. Of over 350,000 distinct CDR3 sequences in the sample, about a fifth were seen once. CDR3 length: 13 amino acids. Trimming cost V 5 bases and J 6 bases, with 14 bases left between them. Germline CDR1 and CDR2: SGDLS and YYNGEE. Isolation of PBMCs was performed on around 9.7 ml fresh peripheral blood.

What was sequenced was blood. The rearrangement links TRBV9 to TRBJ1-1, with D possibly being TRBD1 (6 bases). The receptor's source is a man aged 18-30 years with Graves' ophthalmopathy. CDR3: CASRSQGSAEAFF. CDR3 DNA: TGTGCCAGCAGATCACAGGGATCGGCTGAAGCTTTCTTT. The entire variable domain, with the rest obtained from reference TRBV9 and TRBJ1-1, is as follows: DSGVTQTPKHLITATGQRVTLRCSPRSGDLSVYWYQQSLDQGLQFLIQYYNGEERAKGNILERFSAQQFPDLHSELNLSSLELGDSALYFCASRSQGSAEAFFGQGTRLTVV.